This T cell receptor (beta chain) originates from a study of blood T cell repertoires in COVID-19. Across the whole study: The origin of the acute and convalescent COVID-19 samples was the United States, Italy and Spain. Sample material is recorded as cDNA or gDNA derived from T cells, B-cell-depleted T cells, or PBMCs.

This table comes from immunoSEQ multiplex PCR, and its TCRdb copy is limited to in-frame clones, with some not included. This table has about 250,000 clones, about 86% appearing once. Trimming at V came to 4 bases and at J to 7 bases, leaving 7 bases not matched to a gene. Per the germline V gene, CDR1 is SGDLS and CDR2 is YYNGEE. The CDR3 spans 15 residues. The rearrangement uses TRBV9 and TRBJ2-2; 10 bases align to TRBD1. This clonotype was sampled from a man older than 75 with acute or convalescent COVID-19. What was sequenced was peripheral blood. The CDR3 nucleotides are TGTGCCAGCAGCCAGACAGGGGGCTTAATCGGGGAGCTGTTTTTT. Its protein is CASSQTGGLIGELFF.